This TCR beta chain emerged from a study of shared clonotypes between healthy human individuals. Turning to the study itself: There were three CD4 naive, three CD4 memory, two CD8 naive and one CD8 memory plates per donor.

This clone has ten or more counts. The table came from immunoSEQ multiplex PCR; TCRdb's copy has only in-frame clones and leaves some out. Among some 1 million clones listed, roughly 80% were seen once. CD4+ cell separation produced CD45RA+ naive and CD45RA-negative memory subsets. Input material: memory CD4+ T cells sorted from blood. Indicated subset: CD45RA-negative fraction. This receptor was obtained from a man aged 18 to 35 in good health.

This CDR3 reads CASSSYKGQGKDGYTF. In DNA, the CDR3 is TGCGCCAGCAGCTCATACAAGGGACAGGGGAAGGATGGCTACACCTTC. The V and J genes are TRBV5-1 and TRBJ1-2, with 10 bases identical to TRBD1. Germline CDR1 is SGHRS and CDR2 is YFSETQ. V lost 3 bases and J lost 6; bases outside the gene matches: 11. The CDR3 length is 16 residues.